Each of the 13 T cell receptor beta chains below was sequenced from the same sample in a study of CD8 T cells in ankylosing spondylitis. TCRdb re-called the 5' RACE reads with MiXCR, one entry per CDR3 protein. The sample lists approximately 140,000 distinct CDR3 sequences, 40% to 50% seen once, with roughly 15% in the top ten. The sequencing input was synovial fluid, either unsorted or a sorted T cell fraction (not recorded which). The receptors derive from a male donor with ankylosing spondylitis.

This chain links TRBV9 with TRBJ1-1; tentatively, D is TRBD1 (5 bases). Deletions cut 4 bases from V and 6 bases from J, with 13 bases between. The CDR3 runs 13 residues. The germline CDR1 and CDR2 sequences are SGDLS and YYNGEE. In DNA form, the CDR3 reads TGTGCCAGCAGCAAACCCGGGGCGTCTGAAGCTTTCTTT. As protein: CASSKPGASEAFF.

This clonotype was found a few times. V usage is TRBV29-1 and J usage is TRBJ1-1; 7 nucleotides agree with TRBD1. Germline CDR1 SQVTM, CDR2 ANQGSEA. The CDR3 sequence is 14 residues long. J lost 4 bases, V lost 8 bases, and 13 bases had no gene match. The CDR3 loop is CSTRGGPLVTEAFF. DNA for the CDR3: TGCAGCACCCGAGGGGGCCCTCTGGTCACTGAAGCTTTCTTT.

The rearrangement links TRBV11-2 to TRBJ2-7, with TRBD2 matching over 13 bases. The length of the CDR3 is 16 residues. Germline-derived CDR1 and CDR2 are SGHAT and FQNNGV. The trim removed 1 base at V and 4 bases at J, leaving 4 bases unmatched. The CDR3 DNA is TGTGCCAGCAGCTTAGTAGGGACTAGCGGGACGTACGAGCAGTACTTC. Its protein product is CASSLVGTSGTYEQYF.

The chain couples TRBV5-5 to TRBJ1-1; perhaps TRBD1 as D (6 bases). This CDR3 spans 12 amino acids. The germline V gene encodes CDR1 SGHKS and CDR2 YYEKEE (reference sequence). Trimming removed 6 bases from V and 4 bases from J, with 10 bases in between. CDR3 sequence: CASKRGGTEAFF. CDR3 in DNA: TGTGCCAGCAAAAGGGGGGGCACTGAAGCTTTCTTT.

This chain's CDR3 is CASSLGPESYEQYF. Here the CDR3 DNA reads TGTGCCAGCAGTTTAGGGCCGGAGTCCTACGAGCAGTACTTC. The chain recombines TRBV12-3 or TRBV12-4 with TRBJ2-7, with unresolved D. Trimming took 1 base from V and 1 from J, leaving 8 bases between them. CDR3 length: 14 residues.

This clonotype was seen more than once but under ten times. This chain links TRBV7-9 with TRBJ2-1, with 8 bases fitting TRBD2. J gave up 5 bases and V 5 bases, and 11 bases lay outside the gene matches. The CDR3 length is 16 residues. The germline CDR1 and CDR2 sequences are SEHNR and FQNEAQ (reference sequence). The CDR3 is CASSPLASGHHNEQFF. CDR3 DNA sequence: TGTGCCAGCAGCCCCTTGGCTAGCGGGCACCACAATGAGCAGTTCTTC.

Only a few counts were recorded for this clonotype. The chain uses TRBV12-3 or TRBV12-4 and TRBJ2-1; 12 positions match TRBD2. The length of the CDR3 is 16 residues. J was trimmed by 1 base and V by 6 bases; bases with no gene match: 4. CDR3 sequence: CASSSLAGGSYNEQFF. The CDR3, as DNA: TGTGCCAGCAGCTCACTAGCGGGAGGTTCCTACAATGAGCAGTTCTTC.

CDR3 loop: CASSPLGESVRADTEAFF. The CDR3 coding sequence is TGTGCCAGCAGCCCTTTGGGGGAGAGTGTCAGAGCCGACACTGAAGCTTTCTTT. The V call is TRBV28, the J call TRBJ1-1, with D possibly TRBD1 on 5 matching bases. The V gene lost 6 bases and the J gene lost 3 bases, with 26 bases spanning the gap. The CDR3 spans 18 residues. CDR1 is MDHEN and CDR2 is SYDVKM in the germline V gene.

This clonotype has just one count. CDR3 sequence: CSARDGGAVEQFF. The CDR3 bases are TGCAGTGCTAGAGACGGGGGGGCCGTTGAGCAGTTCTTC. This chain joins TRBV20-1 and TRBJ2-1, with TRBD2 identical over 8 bases. Germline CDR1 is DFQATT and CDR2 is SNEGSKA (reference sequence). V shed 0 bases and J 9 bases; nucleotides not matched to a gene: 4. This CDR3 region has 13 residues.

This chain connects TRBV9 to TRBJ2-3; D perhaps matches TRBD2 (7 bases). Trimming removed 0 bases from V and 3 bases from J, with 14 bases in between. The CDR3 contains 16 residues. Germline values: CDR1 SGDLS, CDR2 YYNGEE. The DNA of the CDR3 is TGTGCCAGCAGCGTAGAGGGGGGGCGCATTACAGATACGCAGTATTTT. Protein: CASSVEGGRITDTQYF.

J is TRBJ1-1 and V is TRBV4-1, with D perhaps TRBD1 (5 bases). Deletions cut 1 base from V and 5 bases from J, with 20 bases between. The CDR3 sequence is 17 residues long. Germline CDR1 MGHRA, CDR2 YSYEKL. The CDR3, as DNA: TGCGCCAGCAGCCAAGGCCCGGTTGTGACAGTTAGGACTGAAGCTTTCTTT. Translated, it gives CASSQGPVVTVRTEAFF.

A few counts support this clonotype. The V and J genes are TRBV29-1 and TRBJ2-1, with D perhaps TRBD2 (6 bases). Germline loops: CDR1 SQVTM, CDR2 ANQGSEA. Trimming removed 6 bases at V and 0 bases at J, with 27 bases between. The CDR3 sequence is 19 residues long. The CDR3 nucleotides are TGCAGCGTGGTGATGAGTTGGCGGGGATTCCCTAGCTCCTACAATGAGCAGTTCTTC. Its protein product is CSVVMSWRGFPSSYNEQFF.

The genes are TRBV7-9 and TRBJ1-5; no definite D call. The CDR3 sequence is 16 residues long. CDR1 is SEHNR and CDR2 is FQNEAQ in the germline V gene (reference sequence). Trimming stripped 2 bases from V and 3 bases from J, with 14 bases between. The CDR3 DNA reads TGTGCCAGCAGCTTATCACCAGAGTCTGCCAATCAGCCCCAGCATTTT. Its translation: CASSLSPESANQPQHF. The complete variable domain, with remaining parts taken from reference TRBV7-9 and TRBJ1-5, reads DTGVSQNPRHKITKRGQNVTFRCDPISEHNRLYWYRQTLGQGPEFLTYFQNEAQLEKSRLLSDRFSAERPKGSFSTLEIQRTEQGDSAMYLCASSLSPESANQPQHFGDGTRLSIL.